Sequencing of this TCR beta chain was carried out in a study of T cells expressing NK-cell markers. Study overall: Within the sequenced cohort of eight donors, seven exhibited HCMV seropositivity and one was seronegative.

The germline V gene has CDR1 SEHNR and CDR2 FQNEAQ (reference sequence). This CDR3 has 16 amino acids. Points on this clonotype: Its target is unknown.

Whole-study findings and limits: Once again these clonotypes came out on top in the CD3+CD56-NKG2C+ fraction of several donors.

A 5'RACE template switching approach incorporating UMIs was used to make TCR beta cDNA. Following a re-call of the 5' RACE reads, TCRdb has one entry per CDR3 protein and lacks DNA. With around 550,000 distinct CDR3 sequences in the sample, the ten largest clones hold 3.5% to 4.5%. This TCR derives from a man younger than 35 in good health. The V gene is TRBV7-9, the J gene TRBJ2-1; TCRdb calls TRBD2, which cannot be checked without DNA. The sample comprised blood T cells: a sorted CD56 or NKG2C T cell subset, CD4+ or CD8+ T cells, or bulk PBMC T cells (not recorded which). The CDR3 here is CASSFGFGLAGDEQFF.